This TCR beta chain was sequenced during a study of shared clonotypes between healthy human individuals. Study in general: Donor composition was a couple of women and three men, aged 18 to 49.

There were no recent acute infections or vaccinations among the donors, who were healthy HIV-negative adults. Every unsorted PBMC PCR replicate was loaded with 250 to 300 ng DNA, roughly 32,000 T cell genomes. Here immunoSEQ multiplex PCR was the method, and the copy in TCRdb shows in-frame clones only, minus some. Of fewer than 550,000 clones in the sample, about 79% are singletons; the top ten hold approximately 12%. V trimming: 7 bases; J trimming: 0 bases; junction bases outside the gene matches: 3. The CDR3 runs to 15 residues. The germline gives CDR1 MDHEN, CDR2 SYDVKM. Sequencing used PBMCs. This chain connects TRBV28 to TRBJ1-3; 10 nucleotides agree with TRBD1. This clonotype originated in a woman in her thirties or forties in good health. Some clones in this sample may be carry-over from other donors' samples. The CDR3 DNA is TGTGCCAGCACCCGGACAGGGGGCTCTGGAAACACCATATATTTT. Its protein product is CASTRTGGSGNTIYF.